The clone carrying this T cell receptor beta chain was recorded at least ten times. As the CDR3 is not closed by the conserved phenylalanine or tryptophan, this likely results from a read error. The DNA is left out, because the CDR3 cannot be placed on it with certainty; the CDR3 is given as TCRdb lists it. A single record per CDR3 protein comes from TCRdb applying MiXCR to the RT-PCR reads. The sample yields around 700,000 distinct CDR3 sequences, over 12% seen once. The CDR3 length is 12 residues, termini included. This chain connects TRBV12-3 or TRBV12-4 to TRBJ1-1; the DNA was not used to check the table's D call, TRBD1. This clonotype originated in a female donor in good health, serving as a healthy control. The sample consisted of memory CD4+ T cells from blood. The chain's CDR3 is CASSLPSGPAGV.